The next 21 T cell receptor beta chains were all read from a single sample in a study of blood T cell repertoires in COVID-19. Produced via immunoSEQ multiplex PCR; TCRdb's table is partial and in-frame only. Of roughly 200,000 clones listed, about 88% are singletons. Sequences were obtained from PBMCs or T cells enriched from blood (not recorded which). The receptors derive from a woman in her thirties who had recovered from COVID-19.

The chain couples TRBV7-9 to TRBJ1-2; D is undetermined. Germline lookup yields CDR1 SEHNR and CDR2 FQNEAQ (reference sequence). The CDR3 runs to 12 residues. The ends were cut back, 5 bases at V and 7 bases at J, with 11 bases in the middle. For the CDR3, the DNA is TGTGCCAGCAGCCGCCCTCCCGGTGGCTACACCTTC. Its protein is CASSRPPGGYTF.

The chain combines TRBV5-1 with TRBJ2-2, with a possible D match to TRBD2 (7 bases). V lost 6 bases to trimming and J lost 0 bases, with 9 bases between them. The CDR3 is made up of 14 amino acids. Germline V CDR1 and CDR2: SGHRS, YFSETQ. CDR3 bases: TGCGCCAGCAAGGGGGGGCCGAACACCGGGGAGCTGTTTTTT. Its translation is CASKGGPNTGELFF.

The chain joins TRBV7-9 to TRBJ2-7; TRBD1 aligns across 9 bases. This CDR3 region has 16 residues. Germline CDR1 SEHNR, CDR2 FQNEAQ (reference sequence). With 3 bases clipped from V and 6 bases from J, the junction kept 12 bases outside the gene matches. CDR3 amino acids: CASSLGTGSGLSEQYF. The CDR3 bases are TGTGCCAGCAGCTTGGGGACAGGGTCGGGATTATCCGAGCAGTACTTC.

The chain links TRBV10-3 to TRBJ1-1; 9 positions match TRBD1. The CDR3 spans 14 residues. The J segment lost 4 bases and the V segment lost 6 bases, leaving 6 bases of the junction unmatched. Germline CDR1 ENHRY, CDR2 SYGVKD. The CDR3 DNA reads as TGTGCCATCAGATCAACAGGGGGCTTCACTGAAGCTTTCTTT. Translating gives CAIRSTGGFTEAFF.

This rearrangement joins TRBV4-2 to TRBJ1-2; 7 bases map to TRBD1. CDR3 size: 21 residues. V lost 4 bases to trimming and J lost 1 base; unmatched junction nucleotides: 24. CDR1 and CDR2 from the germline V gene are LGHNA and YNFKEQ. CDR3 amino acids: CASSPRRAGGLTRTINYGYTF. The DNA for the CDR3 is TGTGCCAGCAGCCCAAGGCGGGCAGGGGGTCTCACCCGAACAATTAACTATGGCTACACCTTC.

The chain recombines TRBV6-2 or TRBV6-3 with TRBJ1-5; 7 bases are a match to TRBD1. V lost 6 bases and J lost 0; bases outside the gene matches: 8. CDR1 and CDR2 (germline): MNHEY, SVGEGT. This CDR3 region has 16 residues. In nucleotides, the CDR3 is TGTGCCAGCAGCCCCAGGGGACAGTTTAGCAATCAGCCCCAGCATTTT. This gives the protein CASSPRGQFSNQPQHF.

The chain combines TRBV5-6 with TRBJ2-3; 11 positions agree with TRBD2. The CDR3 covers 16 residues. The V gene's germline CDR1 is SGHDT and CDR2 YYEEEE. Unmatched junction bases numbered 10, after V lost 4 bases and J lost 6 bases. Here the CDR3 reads CASSMFSGGAKDTQYF. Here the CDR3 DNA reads TGTGCCAGCAGCATGTTTAGCGGGGGGGCCAAGGATACGCAGTATTTT. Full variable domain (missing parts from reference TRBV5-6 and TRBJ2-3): DAGVTQSPTHLIKTRGQQVTLRCSPKSGHDTVSWYQQALGQGPQFIFQYYEEEERQRGNFPDRFSGHQFPNYSSELNVNALLLGDSALYLCASSMFSGGAKDTQYFGPGTRLTVL.

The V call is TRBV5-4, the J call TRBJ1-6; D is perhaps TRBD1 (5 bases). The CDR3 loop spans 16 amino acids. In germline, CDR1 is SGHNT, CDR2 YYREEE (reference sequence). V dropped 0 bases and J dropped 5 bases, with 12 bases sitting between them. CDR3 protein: CASSLAAQGHNSPLHF. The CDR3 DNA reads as TGTGCCAGCAGCTTGGCCGCGCAGGGTCATAATTCACCCCTCCACTTT.

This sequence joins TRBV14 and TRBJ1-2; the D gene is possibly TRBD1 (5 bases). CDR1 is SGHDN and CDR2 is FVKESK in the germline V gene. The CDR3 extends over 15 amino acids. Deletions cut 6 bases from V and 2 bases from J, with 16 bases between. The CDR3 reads CASRPSRGGNYGYTF. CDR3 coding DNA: TGTGCCAGCAGACCCTCCCGCGGGGGGAACTATGGCTACACCTTC.

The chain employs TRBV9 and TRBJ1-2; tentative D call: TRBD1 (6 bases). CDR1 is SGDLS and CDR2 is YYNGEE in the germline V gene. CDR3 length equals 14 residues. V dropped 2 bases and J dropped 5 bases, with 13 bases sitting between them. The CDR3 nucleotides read TGTGCCAGCAGCGTTACCGGGACACCATATGGCTACACCTTC. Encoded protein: CASSVTGTPYGYTF.

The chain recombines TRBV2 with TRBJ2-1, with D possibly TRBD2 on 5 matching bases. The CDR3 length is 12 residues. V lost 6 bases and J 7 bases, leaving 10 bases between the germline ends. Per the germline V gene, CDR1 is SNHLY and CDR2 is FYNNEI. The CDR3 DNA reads TGTGCCAGCAGGAAGGTAGCGAATGAGCAGTTCTTC. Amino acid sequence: CASRKVANEQFF.

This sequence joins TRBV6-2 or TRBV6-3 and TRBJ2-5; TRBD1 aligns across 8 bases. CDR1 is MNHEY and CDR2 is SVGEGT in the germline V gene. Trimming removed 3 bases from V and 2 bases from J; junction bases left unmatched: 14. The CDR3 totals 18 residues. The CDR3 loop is CASSYLIGQGLTQETQYF. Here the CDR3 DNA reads TGTGCCAGCAGTTATTTGATCGGACAGGGCCTCACACAAGAGACCCAGTACTTC.

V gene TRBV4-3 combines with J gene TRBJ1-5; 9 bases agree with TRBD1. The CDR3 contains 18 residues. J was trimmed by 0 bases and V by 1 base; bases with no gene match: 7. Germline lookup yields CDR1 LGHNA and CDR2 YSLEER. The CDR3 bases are TGCGCCAGCAGCCAAGGCGACAGGGGGGGGAATAGCAATCAGCCCCAGCATTTT. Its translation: CASSQGDRGGNSNQPQHF.

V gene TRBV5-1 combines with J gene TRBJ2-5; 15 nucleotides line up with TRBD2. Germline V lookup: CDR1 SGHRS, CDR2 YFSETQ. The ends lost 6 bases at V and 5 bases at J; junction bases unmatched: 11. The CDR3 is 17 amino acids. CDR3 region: CASTWTSGGAGLETQYF. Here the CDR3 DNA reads TGCGCCAGCACCTGGACTAGCGGGGGGGCCGGTTTGGAGACCCAGTACTTC.

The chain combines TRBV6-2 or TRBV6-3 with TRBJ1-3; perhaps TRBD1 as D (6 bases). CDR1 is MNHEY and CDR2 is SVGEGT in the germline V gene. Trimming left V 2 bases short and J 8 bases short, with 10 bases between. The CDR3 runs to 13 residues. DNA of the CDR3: TGTGCCAGCAGTTACATCAGGGGAGACACCATATATTTT. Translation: CASSYIRGDTIYF.

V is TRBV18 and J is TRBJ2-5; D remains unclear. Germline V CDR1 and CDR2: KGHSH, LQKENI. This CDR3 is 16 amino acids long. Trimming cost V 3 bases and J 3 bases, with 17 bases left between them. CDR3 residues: CASSPSTHLAKETQYF. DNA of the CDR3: TGTGCCAGCTCACCTAGCACGCATCTTGCCAAAGAGACCCAGTACTTC.

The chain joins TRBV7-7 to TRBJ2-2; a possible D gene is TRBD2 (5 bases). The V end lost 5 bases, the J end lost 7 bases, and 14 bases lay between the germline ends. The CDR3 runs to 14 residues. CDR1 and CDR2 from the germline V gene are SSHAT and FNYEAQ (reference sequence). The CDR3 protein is CASSHEPGSGELFF. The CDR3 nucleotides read TGTGCCAGCAGCCATGAACCGGGAAGCGGGGAGCTGTTTTTT.

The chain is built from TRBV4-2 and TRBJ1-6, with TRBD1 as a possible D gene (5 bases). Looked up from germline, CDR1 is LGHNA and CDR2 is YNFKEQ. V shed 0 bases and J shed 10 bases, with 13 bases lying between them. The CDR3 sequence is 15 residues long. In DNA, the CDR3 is TGTGCCAGCAGCCAAGATTTGGCAGGGAAATCACCCCTCCACTTT. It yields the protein CASSQDLAGKSPLHF.

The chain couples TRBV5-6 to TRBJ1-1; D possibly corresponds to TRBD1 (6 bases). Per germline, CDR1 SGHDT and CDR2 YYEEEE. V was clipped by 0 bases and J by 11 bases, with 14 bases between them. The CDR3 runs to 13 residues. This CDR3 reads CASSLEATGRAFF. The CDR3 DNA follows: TGTGCCAGCAGCTTGGAGGCAACAGGGCGGGCTTTCTTT.

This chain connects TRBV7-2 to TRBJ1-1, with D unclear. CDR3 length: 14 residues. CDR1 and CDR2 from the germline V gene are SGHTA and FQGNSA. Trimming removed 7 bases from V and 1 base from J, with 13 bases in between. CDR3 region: CASILYAGNTEAFF. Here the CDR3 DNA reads TGTGCCAGCATCCTCTACGCGGGGAACACTGAAGCTTTCTTT.

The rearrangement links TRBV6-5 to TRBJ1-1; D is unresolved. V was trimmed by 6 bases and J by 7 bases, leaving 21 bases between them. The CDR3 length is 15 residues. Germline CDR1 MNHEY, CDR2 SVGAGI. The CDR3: CASRAEGRPQDEAFF. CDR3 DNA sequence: TGTGCCAGCAGGGCGGAGGGCAGGCCGCAAGATGAAGCTTTCTTT.